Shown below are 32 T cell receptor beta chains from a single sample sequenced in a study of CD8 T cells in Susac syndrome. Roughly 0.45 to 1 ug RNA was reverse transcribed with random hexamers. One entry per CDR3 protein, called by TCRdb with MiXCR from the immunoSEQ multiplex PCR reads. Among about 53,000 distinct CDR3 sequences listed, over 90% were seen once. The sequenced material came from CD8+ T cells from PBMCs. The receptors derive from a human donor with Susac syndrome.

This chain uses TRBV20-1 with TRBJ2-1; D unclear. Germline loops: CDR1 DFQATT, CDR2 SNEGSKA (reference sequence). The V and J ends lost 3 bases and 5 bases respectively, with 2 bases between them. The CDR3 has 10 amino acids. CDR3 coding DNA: TGCAGTGCTAGCGACAATGAGCAGTTCTTC. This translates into CSASDNEQFF.

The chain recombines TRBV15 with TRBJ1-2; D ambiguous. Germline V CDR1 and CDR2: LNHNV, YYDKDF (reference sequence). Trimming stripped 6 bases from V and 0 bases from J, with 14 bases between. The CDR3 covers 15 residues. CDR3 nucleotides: TGTGCCACCAGTAAGACTTTAGAAACTAACTATGGCTACACCTTC. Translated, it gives CATSKTLETNYGYTF.

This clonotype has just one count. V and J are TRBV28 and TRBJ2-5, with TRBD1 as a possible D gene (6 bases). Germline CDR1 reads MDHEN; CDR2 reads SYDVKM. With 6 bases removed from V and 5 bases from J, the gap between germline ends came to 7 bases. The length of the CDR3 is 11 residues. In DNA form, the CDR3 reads TGTGCCAGCAGGGGGGCGGAGACCCAGTACTTC. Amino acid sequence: CASRGAETQYF.

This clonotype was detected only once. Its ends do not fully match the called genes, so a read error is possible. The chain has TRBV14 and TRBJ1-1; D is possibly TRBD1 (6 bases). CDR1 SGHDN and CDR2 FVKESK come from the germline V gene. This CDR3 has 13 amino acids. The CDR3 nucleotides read TGTGCCAGCAGACAAGGTAGGGGGACTGAAGCTTTCTTT. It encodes CASRQGRGTEAFF. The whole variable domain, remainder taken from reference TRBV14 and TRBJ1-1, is EAGVTQFPSHSVIEKGQTVTLRCDPISGHDNLYWYRRVMGKEIKFLLHFVKESKQDESGMPNNRFLAERTGGTYSTLKVQPAELEDSGVYFCASRQGRGTEAFFGQGTRLTVV.

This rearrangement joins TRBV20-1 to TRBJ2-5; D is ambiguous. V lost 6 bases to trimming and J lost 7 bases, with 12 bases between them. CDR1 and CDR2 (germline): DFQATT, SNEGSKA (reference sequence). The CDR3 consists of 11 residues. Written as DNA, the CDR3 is TGCAGTGCAGGCCCCCCTTCGACCCAGTACTTC. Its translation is CSAGPPSTQYF.

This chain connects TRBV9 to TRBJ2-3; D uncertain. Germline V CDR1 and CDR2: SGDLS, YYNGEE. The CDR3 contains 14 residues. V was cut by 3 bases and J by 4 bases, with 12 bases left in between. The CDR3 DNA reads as TGTGCCAGCAGCGGCGGTCGGCCTTCAGATACGCAGTATTTT. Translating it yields CASSGGRPSDTQYF.

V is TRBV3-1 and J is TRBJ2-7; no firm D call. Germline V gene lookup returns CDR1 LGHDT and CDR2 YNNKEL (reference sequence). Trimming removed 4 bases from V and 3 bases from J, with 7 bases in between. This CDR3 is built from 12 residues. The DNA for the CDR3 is TGTGCCAGCAGCCCCGACTTCTACGAGCAGTACTTC. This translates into CASSPDFYEQYF.

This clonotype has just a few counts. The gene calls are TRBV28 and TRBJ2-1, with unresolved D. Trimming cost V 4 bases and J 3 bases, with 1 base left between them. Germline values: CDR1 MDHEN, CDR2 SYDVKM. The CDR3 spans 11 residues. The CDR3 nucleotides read TGTGCCAGCAGTTACTACAATGAGCAGTTCTTC. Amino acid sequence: CASSYYNEQFF.

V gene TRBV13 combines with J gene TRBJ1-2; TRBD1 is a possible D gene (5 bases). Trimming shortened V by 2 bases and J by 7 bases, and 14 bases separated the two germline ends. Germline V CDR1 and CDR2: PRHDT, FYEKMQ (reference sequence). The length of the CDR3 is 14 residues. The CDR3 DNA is TGTGCCAGCAGCTTACGGGGGGGGAAGCGTGGCTACACCTTC. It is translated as CASSLRGGKRGYTF. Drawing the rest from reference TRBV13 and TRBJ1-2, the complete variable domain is AAGVIQSPRHLIKEKRETATLKCYPIPRHDTVYWYQQGPGQDPQFLISFYEKMQSDKGSIPDRFSAQQFSDYHSELNMSSLELGDSALYFCASSLRGGKRGYTFGSGTRLTVV.

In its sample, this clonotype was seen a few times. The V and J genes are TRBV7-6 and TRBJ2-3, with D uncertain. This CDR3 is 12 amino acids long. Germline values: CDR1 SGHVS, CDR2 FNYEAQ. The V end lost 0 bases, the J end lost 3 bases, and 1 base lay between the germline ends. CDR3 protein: CASSLATDTQYF. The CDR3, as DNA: TGTGCCAGCAGCTTAGCAACAGATACGCAGTATTTT.

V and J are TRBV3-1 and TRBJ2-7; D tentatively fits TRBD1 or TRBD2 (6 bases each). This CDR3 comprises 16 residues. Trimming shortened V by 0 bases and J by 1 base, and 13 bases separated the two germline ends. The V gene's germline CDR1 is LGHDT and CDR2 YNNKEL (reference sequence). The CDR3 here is CASSQEGGRPSYEQYF. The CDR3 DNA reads TGTGCCAGCAGCCAAGAGGGGGGCAGGCCGTCCTACGAGCAGTACTTC.

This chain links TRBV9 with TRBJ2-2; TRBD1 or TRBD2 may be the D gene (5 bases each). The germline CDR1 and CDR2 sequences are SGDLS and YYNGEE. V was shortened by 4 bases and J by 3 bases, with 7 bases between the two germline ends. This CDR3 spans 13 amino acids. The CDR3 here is CASSWDDTGELFF. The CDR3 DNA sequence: TGTGCCAGCAGCTGGGACGACACCGGGGAGCTGTTTTTT.

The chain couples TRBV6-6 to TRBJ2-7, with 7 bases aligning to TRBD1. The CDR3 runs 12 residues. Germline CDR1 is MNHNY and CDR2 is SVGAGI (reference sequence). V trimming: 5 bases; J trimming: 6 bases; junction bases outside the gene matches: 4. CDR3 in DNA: TGTGCCAGCAGTCTCGACAGGGCCGAGCAGTACTTC. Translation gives CASSLDRAEQYF.

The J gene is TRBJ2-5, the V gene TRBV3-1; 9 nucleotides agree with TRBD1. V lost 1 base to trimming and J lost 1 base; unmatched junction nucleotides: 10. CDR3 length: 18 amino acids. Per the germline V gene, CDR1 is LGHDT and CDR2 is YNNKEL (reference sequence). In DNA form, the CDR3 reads TGTGCCAGCAGCCAAGGCGGGACAGGGATCCCCCTCCAAGAGACCCAGTACTTC. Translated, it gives CASSQGGTGIPLQETQYF.

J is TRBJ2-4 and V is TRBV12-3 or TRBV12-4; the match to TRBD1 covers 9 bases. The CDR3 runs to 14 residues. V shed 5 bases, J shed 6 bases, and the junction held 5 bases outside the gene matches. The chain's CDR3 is CASSHGTGLNIQYF. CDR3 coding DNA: TGTGCCAGCAGTCATGGGACAGGGCTAAACATTCAGTACTTC.

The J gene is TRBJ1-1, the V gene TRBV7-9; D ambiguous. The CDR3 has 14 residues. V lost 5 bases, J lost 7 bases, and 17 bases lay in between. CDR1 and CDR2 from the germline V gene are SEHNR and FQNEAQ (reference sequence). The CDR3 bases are TGTGCCAGCAGCCCATCTACCGGAAAGGGTGAAGCTTTCTTT. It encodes CASSPSTGKGEAFF. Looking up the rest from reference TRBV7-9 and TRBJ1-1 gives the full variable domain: DTGVSQNPRHKITKRGQNVTFRCDPISEHNRLYWYRQTLGQGPEFLTYFQNEAQLEKSRLLSDRFSAERPKGSFSTLEIQRTEQGDSAMYLCASSPSTGKGEAFFGQGTRLTVV.

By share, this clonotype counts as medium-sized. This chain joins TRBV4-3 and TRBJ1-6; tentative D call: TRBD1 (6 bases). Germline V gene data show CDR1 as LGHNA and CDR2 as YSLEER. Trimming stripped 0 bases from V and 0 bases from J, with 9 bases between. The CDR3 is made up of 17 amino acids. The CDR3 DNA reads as TGCGCCAGCAGCCAAGATAGGGGGGGCTCCTATAATTCACCCCTCCACTTT. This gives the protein CASSQDRGGSYNSPLHF.

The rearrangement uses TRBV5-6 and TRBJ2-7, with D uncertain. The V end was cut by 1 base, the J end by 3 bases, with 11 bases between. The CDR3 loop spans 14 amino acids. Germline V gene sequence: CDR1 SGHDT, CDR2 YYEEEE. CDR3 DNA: TGTGCCAGCAGCTTGTTTTATGGAGACTACGAGCAGTACTTC. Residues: CASSLFYGDYEQYF.

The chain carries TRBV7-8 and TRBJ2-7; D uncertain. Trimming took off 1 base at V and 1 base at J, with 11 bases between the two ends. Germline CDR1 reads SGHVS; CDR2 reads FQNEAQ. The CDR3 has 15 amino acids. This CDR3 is CASSLEGSASYEQYF. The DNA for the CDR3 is TGTGCCAGCAGCTTAGAGGGCAGCGCATCCTACGAGCAGTACTTC.

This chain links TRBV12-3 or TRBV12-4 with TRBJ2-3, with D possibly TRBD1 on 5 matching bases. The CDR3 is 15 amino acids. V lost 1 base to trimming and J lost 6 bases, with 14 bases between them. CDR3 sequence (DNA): TGTGCCAGCAGTTTAGGCGCAGGGTCCGGGGATACGCAGTATTTT. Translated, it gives CASSLGAGSGDTQYF.

Written as DNA, the CDR3 is TGTGCCAGCAGTGAGGGGGGACGGGCAGATACGCAGTATTTT. Translated: CASSEGGRADTQYF. V gene TRBV2 combines with J gene TRBJ2-3; possibly TRBD2 for D (6 bases). With 3 bases removed from V and 4 bases from J, the gap between germline ends came to 11 bases. The CDR3 loop spans 14 amino acids. Per germline, CDR1 SNHLY and CDR2 FYNNEI.

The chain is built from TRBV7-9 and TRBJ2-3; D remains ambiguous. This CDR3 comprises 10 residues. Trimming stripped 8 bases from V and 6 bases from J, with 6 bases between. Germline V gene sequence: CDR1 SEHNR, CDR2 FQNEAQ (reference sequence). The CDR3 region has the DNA TGTGCCAGCTCTTTCGATACGCAGTATTTT. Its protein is CASSFDTQYF.

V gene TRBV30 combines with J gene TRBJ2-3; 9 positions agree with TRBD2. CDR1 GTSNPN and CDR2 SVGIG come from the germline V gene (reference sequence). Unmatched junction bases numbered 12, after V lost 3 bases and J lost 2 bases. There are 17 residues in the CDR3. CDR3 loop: CAWSEGPLAGYTDTQYF. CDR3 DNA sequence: TGTGCCTGGAGCGAAGGCCCCCTAGCGGGGTACACAGATACGCAGTATTTT.

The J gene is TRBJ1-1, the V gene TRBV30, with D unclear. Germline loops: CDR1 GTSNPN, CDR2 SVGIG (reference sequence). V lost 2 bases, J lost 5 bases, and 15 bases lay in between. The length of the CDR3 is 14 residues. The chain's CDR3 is CAWSTLRELTEAFF. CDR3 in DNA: TGTGCCTGGAGTACTCTCCGGGAATTAACTGAAGCTTTCTTT.

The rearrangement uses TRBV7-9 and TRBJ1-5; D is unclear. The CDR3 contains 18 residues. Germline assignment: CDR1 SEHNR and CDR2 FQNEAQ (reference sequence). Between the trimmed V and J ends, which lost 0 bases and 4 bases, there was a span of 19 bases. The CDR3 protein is CASSLAGRQEVKNQPQHF. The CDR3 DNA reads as TGTGCCAGCAGCTTAGCAGGAAGGCAGGAGGTAAAGAATCAGCCCCAGCATTTT.

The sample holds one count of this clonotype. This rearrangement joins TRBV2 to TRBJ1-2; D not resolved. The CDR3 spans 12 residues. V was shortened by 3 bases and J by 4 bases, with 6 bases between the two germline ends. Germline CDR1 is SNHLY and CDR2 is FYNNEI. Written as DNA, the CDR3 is TGTGCCAGCAGTGAGGATCTCTATGGCTACACCTTC. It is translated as CASSEDLYGYTF.

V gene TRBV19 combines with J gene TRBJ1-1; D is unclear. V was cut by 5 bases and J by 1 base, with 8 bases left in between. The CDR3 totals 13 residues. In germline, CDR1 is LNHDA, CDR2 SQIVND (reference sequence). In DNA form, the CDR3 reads TGTGCCAGTAGTCCGCACGGGAACACTGAAGCTTTCTTT. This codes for CASSPHGNTEAFF.

CDR3 amino acids: CAWSVSGLNYGYTF. In nucleotides, the CDR3 is TGTGCCTGGAGTGTAAGTGGGCTCAACTATGGCTACACCTTC. The chain links TRBV30 to TRBJ1-2; D is unclear. Germline CDR1 reads GTSNPN; CDR2 reads SVGIG (reference sequence). V lost 0 bases and J lost 2, with 10 bases in between. The CDR3 sequence is 14 residues long.

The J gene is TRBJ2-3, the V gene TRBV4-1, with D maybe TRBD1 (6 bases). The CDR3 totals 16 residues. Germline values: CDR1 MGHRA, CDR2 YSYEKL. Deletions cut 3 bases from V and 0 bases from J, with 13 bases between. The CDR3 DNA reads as TGCGCCAGCAGCCAGACTGGACAGCCAAGCACAGATACGCAGTATTTT. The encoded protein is CASSQTGQPSTDTQYF.

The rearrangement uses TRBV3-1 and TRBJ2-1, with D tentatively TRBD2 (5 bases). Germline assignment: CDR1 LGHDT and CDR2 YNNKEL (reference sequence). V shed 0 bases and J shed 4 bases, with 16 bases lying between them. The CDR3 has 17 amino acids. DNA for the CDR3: TGTGCCAGCAGCCAAGATCAAGAGGGTCGGGAATACAATGAGCAGTTCTTC. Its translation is CASSQDQEGREYNEQFF.

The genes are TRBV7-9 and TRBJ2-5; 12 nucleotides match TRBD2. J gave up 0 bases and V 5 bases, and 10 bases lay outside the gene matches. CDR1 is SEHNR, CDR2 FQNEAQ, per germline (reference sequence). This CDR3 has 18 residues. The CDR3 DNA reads TGTGCCAGCAGCCCTAGCCTTGGACTAGCGGGGTACCAAGAGACCCAGTACTTC. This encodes CASSPSLGLAGYQETQYF.

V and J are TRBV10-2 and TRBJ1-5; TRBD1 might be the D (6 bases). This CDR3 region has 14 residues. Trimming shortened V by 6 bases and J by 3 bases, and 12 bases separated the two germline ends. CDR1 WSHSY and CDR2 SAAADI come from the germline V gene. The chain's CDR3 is CASSIGGDNQPQHF. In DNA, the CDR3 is TGCGCCAGCAGCATAGGGGGAGACAATCAGCCCCAGCATTTT.